Below are 29 T cell receptor beta chains sequenced from a single sample in a study of response to subunit inactivated influenza vaccine. TCRdb re-called the RT-PCR reads through MiXCR, storing one row per CDR3 protein. The profile shows about 520,000 distinct CDR3 sequences, approximately 7.3% of them singletons. Sequences were derived from PBMCs from blood, sampled around 25 months after vaccination. The source of these receptors is a man aged 50 to 75 who received an inactivated influenza vaccine.

The rearrangement uses TRBV7-8 and TRBJ2-5; D possibly corresponds to TRBD1 (6 bases). With 0 bases removed from V and 5 bases from J, the gap between germline ends came to 13 bases. This CDR3 is 15 amino acids long. The germline V gene has CDR1 SGHVS and CDR2 FQNEAQ. The CDR3: CASSLAQGPRETQYF. DNA for the CDR3: TGTGCCAGCAGCTTAGCCCAGGGGCCCCGGGAGACCCAGTACTTC. The full variable domain, rest sourced from reference TRBV7-8 and TRBJ2-5, is GAGVSQSPRYKVAKRGQDVALRCDPISGHVSLFWYQQALGQGPEFLTYFQNEAQLDKSGLPSDRFFAERPEGSVSTLKIQRTQQEDSAVYLCASSLAQGPRETQYFGPGTRLLVL.

The chain couples TRBV3-1 to TRBJ1-1; 9 nucleotides line up with TRBD1. Germline V lookup: CDR1 LGHDT, CDR2 YNNKEL (reference sequence). V was pared by 4 bases and J by 6 bases, with 3 bases of the junction left unmatched. The CDR3 loop spans 13 amino acids. The CDR3 region is CASSPDRGAEAFF. CDR3 coding DNA: TGTGCCAGCAGCCCCGACAGGGGGGCTGAAGCTTTCTTT.

This clonotype was seen at least ten times. V is TRBV20-1 and J is TRBJ2-1; 11 nucleotides match TRBD2. Germline CDR1 is DFQATT and CDR2 is SNEGSKA (reference sequence). The J segment lost 8 bases and the V segment lost 3 bases, leaving 6 bases of the junction unmatched. CDR3 size: 14 residues. The CDR3 DNA sequence: TGCAGTGCTAGTGGGACTAGCGGTTTTGATGAGCAGTTCTTC. It specifies CSASGTSGFDEQFF.

This sequence joins TRBV6-4 and TRBJ2-2; no clear D gene. V was shortened by 3 bases and J by 0 bases, with 11 bases between the two germline ends. This CDR3 comprises 16 residues. The germline gives CDR1 MRHNA, CDR2 SNTAGT. The CDR3 bases are TGTGCCAGCAGTGATACAGCCGTTACGAACACCGGGGAGCTGTTTTTT. Amino acid sequence: CASSDTAVTNTGELFF.

This clonotype was counted only a few times. CDR3 in DNA: TGCGCCAGCAGCGATCCTCGGGGACTCTACGAGCAGTACTTC. It encodes CASSDPRGLYEQYF. The chain links TRBV5-1 to TRBJ2-7; the D gene is possibly TRBD2 (6 bases). Trimming stripped 4 bases from V and 3 bases from J, with 14 bases between. This CDR3 region has 14 residues. Germline-derived CDR1 and CDR2 are SGHRS and YFSETQ.

In its sample, this clonotype was seen many times. The rearrangement joins TRBV12-3 or TRBV12-4 to TRBJ1-1; D might be TRBD1 (5 bases). V was cut by 4 bases and J by 0 bases, with 9 bases left in between. The CDR3 runs to 14 residues. CDR3 in amino acids: CASSSGRVNTEAFF. CDR3 DNA: TGTGCCAGCAGTTCTGGCAGGGTGAACACTGAAGCTTTCTTT.

The rearrangement uses TRBV6-2 or TRBV6-3 and TRBJ1-1; no clear D. CDR3 length: 13 amino acids. Germline CDR1 reads MNHEY; CDR2 reads SVGEGT. Trimming removed 8 bases from V and 1 base from J, with 11 bases in between. This CDR3 reads CASEYRSNTEAFF. CDR3 DNA: TGTGCCAGCGAATACCGATCGAACACTGAAGCTTTCTTT.

CDR3 sequence: CSAYPGRPVGYTF. CDR3 bases: TGCAGTGCTTATCCGGGACGGCCGGTTGGCTACACCTTC. The chain combines TRBV20-1 with TRBJ1-2; tentative D call: TRBD1 (5 bases). Trimming took off 5 bases at V and 7 bases at J, with 17 bases between the two ends. Germline CDR1 DFQATT, CDR2 SNEGSKA (reference sequence). The CDR3 is 13 amino acids.

At least ten counts were recorded for this clonotype. V usage is TRBV12-3 or TRBV12-4 and J usage is TRBJ2-5; D might be TRBD1 (5 bases). The CDR3 has 14 amino acids. V lost 6 bases, J lost 4 bases, and 15 bases lay in between. CDR3 in amino acids: CASSSLRVGETQYF. The CDR3 bases are TGTGCCAGCAGCTCCCTCAGGGTAGGAGAGACCCAGTACTTC.

CDR3 coding DNA: TGTGCCAGCAGTTACTCGACTACCCAAGAGACCCAGTACTTC. Its protein is CASSYSTTQETQYF. The chain combines TRBV6-2 or TRBV6-3 with TRBJ2-5; D possibly corresponds to TRBD2 (5 bases). The V end lost 0 bases, the J end lost 1 base, and 6 bases lay between the germline ends. There are 14 residues in the CDR3. Germline CDR1 and CDR2: MNHEY and SVGEGT.

This clonotype was seen more than once but under ten times. The chain carries TRBV27 and TRBJ2-7; a weak D match, TRBD1 (5 bases). V was shortened by 5 bases and J by 6 bases, with 11 bases between the two germline ends. CDR1 is MNHEY and CDR2 is SMNVEV in the germline V gene (reference sequence). The CDR3 extends over 12 amino acids. The CDR3 region is CASSRQKGEQYF. DNA of the CDR3: TGTGCCAGCAGTCGACAGAAGGGCGAGCAGTACTTC.

In this sample, this clonotype turned up many times. The V and J genes are TRBV5-6 and TRBJ1-4; D might be TRBD1 (5 bases). The length of the CDR3 is 17 residues. Germline CDR1 and CDR2: SGHDT and YYEEEE. V lost 0 bases and J lost 3, with 15 bases in between. This chain's CDR3 is CASSLAFSGTANEKLFF. The CDR3 nucleotides read TGTGCCAGCAGCTTGGCCTTTTCCGGGACGGCTAATGAAAAACTGTTTTTT.

This chain uses TRBV11-2 with TRBJ2-7; D is perhaps TRBD2 (5 bases). The CDR3 length is 16 residues. Germline CDR1 is SGHAT and CDR2 is FQNNGV. Trimming took off 1 base at V and 0 bases at J, with 13 bases between the two ends. The DNA for the CDR3 is TGTGCCAGCAGCTTAGGGTCAGGAGGAGGCTCCTACGAGCAGTACTTC. It is translated as CASSLGSGGGSYEQYF. The entire variable domain, with the rest obtained from reference TRBV11-2 and TRBJ2-7, is as follows: EAGVAQSPRYKIIEKRQSVAFWCNPISGHATLYWYQQILGQGPKLLIQFQNNGVVDDSQLPKDRFSAERLKGVDSTLKIQPAKLEDSAVYLCASSLGSGGGSYEQYFGPGTRLTVT.

This clonotype occurred a few times. The V call is TRBV28, the J call TRBJ2-3, with 10 positions matching TRBD1. The CDR3 spans 14 residues. V shed 6 bases, J shed 9 bases, and the junction held 9 bases outside the gene matches. From germline, CDR1 is MDHEN and CDR2 SYDVKM. As DNA, the CDR3 is TGTGCCAGCAGGCCGACAGGGGGCCCTTACACGCAGTATTTT. Protein sequence: CASRPTGGPYTQYF.

This clonotype was found a few times. The J gene is TRBJ2-1, the V gene TRBV2, with TRBD1 identical over 9 bases. The germline gives CDR1 SNHLY, CDR2 FYNNEI. With 4 bases clipped from V and 8 bases from J, the junction kept 3 bases outside the gene matches. The CDR3 contains 13 residues. CDR3 residues: CASSGTGVDEQFF. In nucleotides, the CDR3 is TGTGCCAGCAGTGGGACAGGGGTCGATGAGCAGTTCTTC.

This sequence joins TRBV4-3 and TRBJ2-7; 7 bases are a match to TRBD2. The CDR3 has 14 amino acids. The V gene end was trimmed by 1 base and the J gene end by 3 bases; junction bases not matched to a gene: 3. Germline loops: CDR1 LGHNA, CDR2 YSLEER. The CDR3, as DNA: TGCGCCAGCAGCCAAGCAGCTAGCGGCTACGAGCAGTACTTC. Protein sequence: CASSQAASGYEQYF.

V is TRBV28 and J is TRBJ1-2, with D unclear. The CDR3 length is 14 residues. The V gene's germline CDR1 is MDHEN and CDR2 SYDVKM. V was clipped by 3 bases and J by 0 bases, with 8 bases between them. DNA for the CDR3: TGTGCCAGCAGTTTGCTCAGAGCTAACTATGGCTACACCTTC. Its translation: CASSLLRANYGYTF.

This clonotype was counted a few times. The chain recombines TRBV20-1 with TRBJ2-3; 8 nucleotides agree with TRBD1. CDR1 is DFQATT and CDR2 is SNEGSKA in the germline V gene (reference sequence). This CDR3 is 14 amino acids long. Trimming removed 4 bases from V and 7 bases from J; junction bases left unmatched: 10. Here the CDR3 DNA reads TGCAGTGCTATGGACAGGGCTCGGAGAAATACGCAGTATTTT. It is translated as CSAMDRARRNTQYF.

To note about this clonotype: This may stem from a read error, because a much larger clone lies one nucleotide away. In nucleotides, the CDR3 is TGTGCCAGCAGTTTAACCGAGGTCGGCCTCTATGGCTACACCTTC. Translation: CASSLTEVGLYGYTF. The chain uses TRBV12-3 or TRBV12-4 and TRBJ1-2; D unclear. The ends were cut back, 2 bases at V and 4 bases at J, with 14 bases in the middle. This CDR3 has 15 residues.

This rearrangement joins TRBV20-1 to TRBJ1-5; no firm D call. This CDR3 is built from 15 residues. Per the germline V gene, CDR1 is DFQATT and CDR2 is SNEGSKA (reference sequence). Trimming removed 7 bases at V and 1 base at J, with 17 bases between. The CDR3: CSVPGREGSNQPQHF. The CDR3 region has the DNA TGCAGTGTTCCTGGGCGAGAGGGAAGCAATCAGCCCCAGCATTTT.

This clonotype has ten or more counts. This chain connects TRBV6-1 to TRBJ2-1; TRBD1 aligns across 9 bases. The trim removed 4 bases at V and 0 bases at J, leaving 19 bases unmatched. The germline gives CDR1 MNHNS, CDR2 SASEGT. The CDR3 loop spans 21 amino acids. CDR3 nucleotides: TGTGCCAGCAGTGTCACATCGAGACAGGGGGTCTCTCCCAGCTCCTACAATGAGCAGTTCTTC. As protein: CASSVTSRQGVSPSSYNEQFF.

This clonotype came up many times. This chain links TRBV5-5 with TRBJ1-1; D is possibly TRBD1 (6 bases). Trimming shortened V by 4 bases and J by 6 bases, and 16 bases separated the two germline ends. From germline, CDR1 is SGHKS and CDR2 YYEKEE (reference sequence). The CDR3 is 14 amino acids. CDR3 sequence: CASSTQAGVPEAFF. In DNA form, the CDR3 reads TGTGCCAGCAGCACCCAGGCAGGGGTTCCTGAAGCTTTCTTT.

This clonotype was recorded at least ten times. This chain uses TRBV12-3 or TRBV12-4 with TRBJ2-5, with D possibly matching TRBD2 (5 bases). Trimming pared 4 bases from V and 0 bases from J, leaving 9 bases between. The CDR3 consists of 14 residues. CDR3 sequence: CASSSGLDQETQYF. CDR3 DNA sequence: TGTGCCAGCAGTTCCGGACTGGACCAAGAGACCCAGTACTTC.

This clonotype was seen ten or more times. J is TRBJ1-2 and V is TRBV5-6; 10 bases are a match to TRBD1. CDR1 is SGHDT and CDR2 is YYEEEE in the germline V gene. With 2 bases clipped from V and 8 bases from J, the junction kept 9 bases outside the gene matches. CDR3 length equals 15 residues. The CDR3 region has the DNA TGTGCCAGCAGCTTCTGGGACAGGGGCCCGGGAGGCTACACCTTC. Protein product: CASSFWDRGPGGYTF.

This chain connects TRBV5-5 to TRBJ1-6; D remains unclear. The CDR3 runs to 14 residues. CDR1 SGHKS and CDR2 YYEKEE come from the germline V gene (reference sequence). V dropped 4 bases and J dropped 7 bases, with 12 bases sitting between them. CDR3 nucleotides: TGTGCCAGCAGCCCCGGGGTCGTGAATTCACCCCTCCACTTT. Protein sequence: CASSPGVVNSPLHF.

This chain connects TRBV29-1 to TRBJ1-2, with D unresolved. The CDR3 loop spans 13 amino acids. CDR1 SQVTM and CDR2 ANQGSEA come from the germline V gene. The V end lost 0 bases, the J end lost 4 bases, and 9 bases lay between the germline ends. As DNA, the CDR3 is TGCAGCGTTGAAGATCGGCAGACCTATGGCTACACCTTC. Translating it yields CSVEDRQTYGYTF.

This clonotype occurred many times. This chain uses TRBV6-2 or TRBV6-3 with TRBJ2-2, with D possibly TRBD1 on 5 matching bases. The CDR3 has 15 residues. Germline loops: CDR1 MNHEY, CDR2 SVGEGT. V gave up 3 bases and J gave up 7 bases, with 15 bases separating them. The chain's CDR3 is CASSYTSGMHGELFF. The CDR3 DNA sequence: TGTGCCAGCAGTTATACATCAGGGATGCACGGGGAGCTGTTTTTT.

V and J are TRBV28 and TRBJ1-1; TRBD1 might be the D (6 bases). The germline CDR1 and CDR2 sequences are MDHEN and SYDVKM. The CDR3 contains 12 residues. The germline V and J ends were trimmed by 11 bases and 2 bases, with 12 bases remaining between them. In nucleotides, the CDR3 is TGTGCCGGCGGGGGGCGCAACACTGAAGCTTTCTTT. This sequence encodes CAGGGRNTEAFF.

This clonotype was detected ten times or more. This chain links TRBV12-3 or TRBV12-4 with TRBJ1-5; 9 nucleotides align to TRBD1. V lost 6 bases, J lost 1 base, and 7 bases stayed unmatched. The CDR3 is 16 residues long. The CDR3: CASSLSGQGSNQPQHF. The CDR3 nucleotides read TGTGCCAGCAGCCTTTCAGGACAGGGGAGCAATCAGCCCCAGCATTTT.